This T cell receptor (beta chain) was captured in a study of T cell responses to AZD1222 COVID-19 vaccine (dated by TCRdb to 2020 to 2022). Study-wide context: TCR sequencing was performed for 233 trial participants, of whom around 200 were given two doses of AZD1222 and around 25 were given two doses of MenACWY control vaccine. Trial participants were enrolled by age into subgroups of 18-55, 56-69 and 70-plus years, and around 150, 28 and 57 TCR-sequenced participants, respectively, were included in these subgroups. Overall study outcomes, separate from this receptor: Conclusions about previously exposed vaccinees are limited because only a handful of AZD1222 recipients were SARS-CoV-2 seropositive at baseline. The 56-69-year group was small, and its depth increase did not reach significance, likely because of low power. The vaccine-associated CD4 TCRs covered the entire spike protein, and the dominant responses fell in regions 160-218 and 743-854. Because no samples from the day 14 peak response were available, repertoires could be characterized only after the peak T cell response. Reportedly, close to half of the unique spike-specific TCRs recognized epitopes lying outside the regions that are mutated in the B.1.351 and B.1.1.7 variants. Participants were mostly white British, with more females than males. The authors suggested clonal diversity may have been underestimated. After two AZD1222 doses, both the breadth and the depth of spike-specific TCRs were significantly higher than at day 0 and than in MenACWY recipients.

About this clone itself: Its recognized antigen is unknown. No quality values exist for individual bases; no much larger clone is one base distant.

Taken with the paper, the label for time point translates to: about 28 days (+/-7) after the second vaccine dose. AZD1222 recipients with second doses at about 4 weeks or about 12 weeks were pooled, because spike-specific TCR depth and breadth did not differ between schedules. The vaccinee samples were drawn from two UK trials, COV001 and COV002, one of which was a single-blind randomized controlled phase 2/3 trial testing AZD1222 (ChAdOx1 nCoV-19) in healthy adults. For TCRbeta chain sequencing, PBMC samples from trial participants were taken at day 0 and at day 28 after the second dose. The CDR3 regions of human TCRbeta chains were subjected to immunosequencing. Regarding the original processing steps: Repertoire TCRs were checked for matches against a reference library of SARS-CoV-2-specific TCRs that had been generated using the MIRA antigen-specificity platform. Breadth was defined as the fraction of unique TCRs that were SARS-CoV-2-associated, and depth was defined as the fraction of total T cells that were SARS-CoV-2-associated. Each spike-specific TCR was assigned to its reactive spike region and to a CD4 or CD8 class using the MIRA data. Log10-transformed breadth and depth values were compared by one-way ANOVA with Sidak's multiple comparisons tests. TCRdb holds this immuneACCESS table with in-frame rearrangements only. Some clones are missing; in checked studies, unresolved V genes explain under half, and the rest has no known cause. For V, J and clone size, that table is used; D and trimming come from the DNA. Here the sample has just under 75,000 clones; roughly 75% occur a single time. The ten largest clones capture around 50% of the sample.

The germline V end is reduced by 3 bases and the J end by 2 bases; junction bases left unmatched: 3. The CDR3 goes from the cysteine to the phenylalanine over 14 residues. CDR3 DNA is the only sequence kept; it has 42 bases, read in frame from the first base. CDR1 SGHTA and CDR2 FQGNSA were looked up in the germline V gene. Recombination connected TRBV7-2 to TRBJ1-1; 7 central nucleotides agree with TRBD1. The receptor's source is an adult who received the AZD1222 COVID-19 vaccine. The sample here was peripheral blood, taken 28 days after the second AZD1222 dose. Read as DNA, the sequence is TGTGCCAGCAGCTTCAGGGGGGGAAACACTGAAGCTTTCTTT. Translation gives CASSFRGGNTEAFF.